Below, 23 T cell receptor beta chains from the same sample are listed, as sequenced in a study of tumor and adjacent non-tumor tissue in lung cancer. This sample's RNA came from whole unsorted tissue. More than 3 cm separated this lung sample from the edge of the tumor. The library came from three nested PCR rounds adapted from ARM-PCR protocols. One entry per CDR3 protein results from TCRdb running MiXCR on the multiplex PCR reads. The sample includes under 85,000 distinct CDR3 sequences, just over 75% seen only once; the top ten take under 50%. Source material: distant non-tumor lung tissue. These receptors were obtained from an older man with non-small cell lung cancer.

Only a few counts were recorded for this clonotype. This may stem from a read error, because a much larger clone lies one nucleotide away. This chain connects TRBV6-2 or TRBV6-3 to TRBJ2-1; D gene unclear. Germline V gene data show CDR1 as MNHEY and CDR2 as SVGEGT. The CDR3 is made up of 13 amino acids. CDR3 loop: CVSSYSQNRGQFF. CDR3 DNA: TGTGTCAGCAGTTATTCCCAGAACCGAGGACAGTTCTTC.

A few counts support this clonotype. The junction shows a germline mismatch at one end, possibly a read error. The chain joins TRBV6-1 to TRBJ2-5, with D possibly being TRBD2 (6 bases). The V gene's germline CDR1 is MNHNS and CDR2 SASEGT. This CDR3 contains 15 residues. The DNA of the CDR3 is TGTGCCAGCAGTTTACCAACTAGGGGAGGAGAGACACAGTACTTC. Amino acids: CASSLPTRGGETQYF.

The chain employs TRBV9 and TRBJ2-4; a possible D gene is TRBD1 (7 bases). V lost 9 bases, J lost 0 bases, and 22 bases lay in between. The CDR3 contains 17 residues. Germline lookup yields CDR1 SGDLS and CDR2 YYNGEE. The CDR3 is CATRTIRGSKAKNIQYF. The CDR3 bases are TGTGCCACCCGGACTATCAGGGGGAGTAAAGCCAAAAACATTCAGTACTTC.

Regarding this clonotype: A much more abundant neighbour one base away suggests this may be a read error. This sequence joins TRBV30 and TRBJ1-6, with 8 positions matching TRBD1. The germline gives CDR1 GTSNPN, CDR2 SVGIG (reference sequence). This CDR3 is 14 amino acids long. The CDR3 nucleotides are TGTGTCTGGAGCCGGGGACAGGATAATTCACCCCTCCACTTT. This translates into CVWSRGQDNSPLHF.

This clonotype appeared many times. The genes are TRBV28 and TRBJ1-4; D remains unclear. This CDR3 is built from 13 residues. V lost 3 bases and J 7 bases, leaving 9 bases between the germline ends. CDR1 is MDHEN, CDR2 SYDVKM, per germline. The CDR3, as DNA: TGTGCCAGCAGTTTGCGAATTTCTGAAAAACTGTTTTTT. It is translated as CASSLRISEKLFF.

By share, this clonotype counts as medium-sized (0.01 to 0.1%). The rearrangement uses TRBV11-1 and TRBJ1-6, with unresolved D. The CDR3 length is 12 residues. CDR1 and CDR2 (germline): SGHAT, FQDESV (reference sequence). Trimming took off 3 bases at V and 9 bases at J, with 6 bases between the two ends. CDR3 nucleotide sequence: TGTGCCAGCAGCTTGGATCGTTCACCCCTCCACTTT. Translating it yields CASSLDRSPLHF.

This clonotype was counted between two and nine times. Being one base from a much bigger clone, this may be a read error. This chain connects TRBV5-4 to TRBJ2-2; a possible D gene is TRBD2 (5 bases). The CDR3 is made up of 12 amino acids. Germline V gives CDR1 SGHNT, CDR2 YYREEE (reference sequence). The CDR3 is CASSSETGVLFF. The CDR3 region has the DNA TGTGCAAGCAGCTCAGAAACCGGGGTGCTGTTTTTT.

The J gene is TRBJ1-3, the V gene TRBV12-3 or TRBV12-4, with D perhaps TRBD1 (5 bases). The length of the CDR3 is 16 residues. Trimming stripped 5 bases from V and 0 bases from J, with 14 bases between. For the CDR3, the DNA is TGTGCCAGCAGTCGACTGGGGGTGAGCTCTGGAAACACCATATATTTT. Translating gives CASSRLGVSSGNTIYF.

For this clonotype: At one end, the junction sequence differs from germline, possibly due to a read error. The chain is built from TRBV11-2 and TRBJ2-3; 7 positions match TRBD1. Germline V gives CDR1 SGHAT, CDR2 FQNNGV. There are 15 residues in the CDR3. The CDR3 DNA sequence: TGTGCCAGCGGCCGGGGACAGTCTAGCACAGATACGCACTATTTT. This encodes CASGRGQSSTDTHYF.

Comments on this clonotype: No conserved phenylalanine or tryptophan ends this CDR3, so it is likely a read error. The limits of the CDR3 on the DNA are not certain, so only TCRdb's listed CDR3 is given. This chain uses TRBV5-4 with TRBJ1-6; the table names TRBD1, a call not compared with the DNA. Counting both end residues, the CDR3 totals 15 amino acids. The V gene's germline CDR1 is SGHNT and CDR2 YYREEE (reference sequence). CDR3 region: CASSRTGDHNSPFHL.

Regarding this clonotype: A junction end diverges from the germline sequence, so it may reflect a read error. This chain uses TRBV4-2 with TRBJ1-2; D ambiguous. Germline loops: CDR1 LGHNA, CDR2 YNFKEQ. There are 16 residues in the CDR3. Here the CDR3 DNA reads TGTGCTAGCAGCCAAGGGTTTTGGGTCGATAACTATGCCTACACCTTC. It yields the protein CASSQGFWVDNYAYTF.

Worth noting for this clonotype: An end of the junction differs from the germline gene, which may be a read error. The chain has TRBV11-2 and TRBJ2-5; 7 bases fit TRBD2. The germline CDR1 and CDR2 sequences are SGHAT and FQNNGV. This CDR3 has 18 residues. The CDR3 DNA reads as TGTGCCAGCAGCTTAGTATGGACTAGTGGGGTCCGACAAGAGACCCAGTATTTC. Its translation: CASSLVWTSGVRQETQYF.

Regarding this clonotype: Because the CDR3 is missing its conserved closing phenylalanine or tryptophan, this is likely a read error. The DNA is omitted, as the CDR3 cannot be located on it reliably, and the CDR3 follows TCRdb's listing. The chain has TRBV6-2 or TRBV6-3 and TRBJ2-2; whether TRBD1, the table's D call, matches the DNA was not checked. Germline CDR1 and CDR2: MNHEY and SVGEGT. A total of 14 residues make up the CDR3, ends included. The CDR3 here is CASRRGTSAGALLL.

A few counts support this clonotype. In this CDR3 the conserved last residue, phenylalanine or tryptophan, is missing, so a read error is likely. The V call is TRBV5-4, the J call TRBJ1-6, with D perhaps matching TRBD1 (6 bases). The CDR3 spans 16 residues. Trimming took off 3 bases at V and 6 bases at J, with 16 bases between the two ends. The germline gives CDR1 SGHNT, CDR2 YYREEE (reference sequence). The CDR3 DNA reads as TGTGCCAGCAGCTACTTACCGGGACACATTAATTCACCCCTCCACTAT. This codes for CASSYLPGHINSPLHY.

Of note for this clonotype: A single base separates this from a much larger clone, so it may be a read error. This sequence joins TRBV14 and TRBJ2-5; tentatively, D is TRBD1 (5 bases). Germline-derived CDR1 and CDR2 are SGHDN and FVKESK. The CDR3 totals 14 residues. CDR3 sequence: CASTQSTAGRTQYF. The CDR3 nucleotides are TGTGCCAGCACCCAATCGACAGCCGGACGGACCCAGTACTTC.

The sample holds a few counts of this clonotype. This sequence joins TRBV5-1 and TRBJ2-1, with unresolved D. The CDR3 length is 13 residues. The germline CDR1 and CDR2 sequences are SGHRS and YFSETQ. V lost 0 bases and J 10 bases, leaving 11 bases between the germline ends. CDR3 sequence (DNA): TGCGCCAGCAGCTTGGCGGTGGCGACGGAGCAGTTCTTC. This codes for CASSLAVATEQFF.

Note on this clonotype: The conserved phenylalanine or tryptophan normally closing the CDR3 is absent here, so this likely arose from a read error. The chain recombines TRBV11-3 with TRBJ2-1, with D tentatively TRBD1 (6 bases). Germline CDR1 is SGHNT and CDR2 is YENEEA. The CDR3 totals 15 residues. The CDR3 loop reads CVSSIERGTYNEQFL. The CDR3 bases are TGTGTCAGCAGCATCGAGAGGGGGACCTACAATGAGCAGTTCCTC.

The chain carries TRBV5-6 and TRBJ2-2; TRBD2 might be the D (5 bases). The CDR3 covers 12 residues. Germline V gives CDR1 SGHDT, CDR2 YYEEEE. The V end lost 2 bases, the J end lost 14 bases, and 13 bases lay between the germline ends. CDR3 protein: CASSFVSVELFF. The DNA for the CDR3 is TGTGCCAGCAGCTTCGTTAGCGTGGAACTGTTTTTT.

The rearrangement uses TRBV6-2 or TRBV6-3 and TRBJ2-2; D perhaps matches TRBD2 (6 bases). V lost 9 bases, J lost 9 bases, and 20 bases lay in between. Germline CDR1 MNHEY, CDR2 SVGEGT. The CDR3 is 14 residues long. The CDR3 loop is CASRRGASARELFF. CDR3 bases: TGTGCCAGTAGACGCGGGGCCTCAGCTCGGGAGCTGTTTTTT.

On this clonotype: The junction departs from germline at one end; a sequencing error may be responsible. The rearrangement links TRBV12-5 to TRBJ1-1; D call uncertain. The germline V gene encodes CDR1 LGHNT and CDR2 FRNRAP. The length of the CDR3 is 13 residues. CDR3 in DNA: TGTGTTAGTGTTCCCTCACAGAACACTGAAGCTTTCTTT. It translates to CVSVPSQNTEAFF.

About this clonotype itself: One end of the junction is discordant with germline, which a read error may explain. The rearrangement uses TRBV20-1 and TRBJ1-1, with D unclear. This CDR3 is 13 amino acids long. From germline, CDR1 is DFQATT and CDR2 SNEGSKA (reference sequence). The CDR3 is CRAREIMNTEAFF. CDR3 nucleotides: TGCAGAGCTAGGGAAATCATGAACACTGAAGCTTTCTTT.

Notes on this clonotype: The junction shows a germline mismatch at one end, possibly a read error. The J gene is TRBJ2-3, the V gene TRBV11-3, with D possibly TRBD2 on 5 matching bases. The germline CDR1 and CDR2 sequences are SGHNT and YENEEA. The CDR3 loop spans 15 amino acids. CDR3 in DNA: TGTCCTAGCACCAGTCGGGAAGTAAGCACGGATACGCAGTATTTT. Its protein is CPSTSREVSTDTQYF.

Comments on this clonotype: This may come from a read error, since a much larger clone is one base off. V usage is TRBV30 and J usage is TRBJ1-1, with D unclear. In germline, CDR1 is GTSNPN, CDR2 SVGIG (reference sequence). The CDR3 runs to 13 residues. Written as DNA, the CDR3 is TGTGCCTGGAACCCAGGCTTGAACACTGAAACTTTCTTT. Translating it yields CAWNPGLNTETFF.